The TCR beta chain described here comes from a study of CD8+CD57+ T cells in acquired aplastic anemia. Study information: Roughly 3.2 ug was the average amount of DNA from sorted CD4+ and CD8+ cells.

Patients selected for sequencing had displayed CD8+CD57+ cell expansion by flow cytometry. Among the patients, none had received any therapy at the time of blood sampling. Trimming took 6 bases from V and 3 from J, leaving 12 bases between them. Germline V lookup: CDR1 SQVTM, CDR2 ANQGSEA. This CDR3 spans 12 amino acids. TCR beta VDJ and CDR3 profiling used genomic DNA as template. Each CDR3 protein gets one entry after TCRdb re-called the reads with MiXCR. The sample consists of more than 150,000 distinct CDR3 sequences, 48% of them appearing once. The chain is built from TRBV29-1 and TRBJ2-7; possibly TRBD1 or TRBD2 for D (5 bases each). The source is a human donor with aplastic anemia. Sequencing was carried out using sorted CD4+, CD8+, or CD8+CD57+ T cells (not recorded which) from PBMCs. The CDR3 DNA follows: TGCAGCGTGGGGCAAAGCGGCTACGAGCAGTACTTC. It codes for CSVGQSGYEQYF.